This T cell receptor beta chain was documented in a study of shared clonotypes between healthy human individuals. Germline V gene lookup returns CDR1 SGHNT and CDR2 YYREEE (reference sequence). V lost 2 bases, J lost 8 bases, and 16 bases lay in between. The CDR3 has 14 residues. The method was immunoSEQ multiplex PCR; TCRdb's version includes in-frame clones alone and lacks a portion of them. The table lists more than 2,000,000 clones, more than 85% of them singletons. The source of this sequence is a young man in good health. Some clones in this sample may be carry-over from other donors' samples. The chain recombines TRBV5-4 with TRBJ2-5, with D perhaps TRBD1 (6 bases). Specimen: naive CD4+ T cells from PBMCs. As for subset: CD45RA+ positively selected. CDR3 residues: CASSFQALGATQYF. CDR3 in DNA: TGTGCCAGCAGCTTCCAGGCCTTGGGGGCAACCCAGTACTTC.